Reported below is one TCR beta chain. Sequencing was performed with immunoSEQ multiplex PCR; in TCRdb, only in-frame clones are kept and a portion is missing. Of around 480,000 clones in the sample, about 75% were seen once. This record belongs to a study of shared clonotypes between healthy human individuals. V was clipped by 5 bases and J by 6 bases; unmatched bases: 14. This CDR3 has 17 amino acids. CDR1 and CDR2 from the germline V gene are MRHNA and SNTAGT. The chain combines TRBV6-4 with TRBJ2-2; 8 nucleotides align to TRBD2. Sequences were obtained from PBMCs. This TCR was sampled from a woman in her forties in good health. Some clones in this sample may be carry-over from other donors' samples. The CDR3 is CASSYRGVAGNAGELFF. CDR3 bases: TGTGCCAGCAGTTATCGTGGAGTAGCGGGAAACGCCGGGGAGCTGTTTTTT.